The 29 T cell receptor beta chains presented below share a single source sample, sequenced in a study of tumor-infiltrating lymphocytes in glioblastoma multiforme (dated by TCRdb to 2017 to 2019). TCRdb records Illumina HiSeq 2500 as the sequencer. Using a modified ARM-PCR protocol with multiple V-beta primers and a C-beta primer, the team built TCRB libraries from RNA through three nested multiplex PCR rounds. The public reads were quality trimmed at Q25 with fastp and then assembled into clones with MiXCR by TCRdb, keeping productive beta chains. Identical CDR3 protein sequences are pooled into one entry, listed with their most common genes and DNA. The sample has over 10,000 distinct CDR3 sequences on record, roughly 60% of them singletons. The leading ten clones occupy more than 25% of the sample. The sequencing input was brain tumor tissue. The source is a male donor with glioblastoma.

The chain links TRBV20-1 to TRBJ2-3, with a tentative D call TRBD1 (6 bases). Deletions cut 6 bases from V and 8 bases from J, with 24 bases between. Per germline, CDR1 DFQATT and CDR2 SNEGSKA (reference sequence). The CDR3 sequence is 15 residues long. The CDR3 region has the DNA TGCAGTGCGGTAACGGGACATCATCTCATAGTTACGCAGTATTTT. The encoded protein is CSAVTGHHLIVTQYF.

The CDR3 coding sequence is TGTGCCAGCAGTCCCTCCCCCATCAATGAGCAGTTCTTC. It is translated as CASSPSPINEQFF. The chain uses TRBV12-3 or TRBV12-4 and TRBJ2-1; D call uncertain. The CDR3 totals 13 residues. The V gene lost 5 bases and the J gene lost 6 bases, with 11 bases spanning the gap.

The CDR3 sequence: CGAREEGYEQYF. The CDR3 nucleotides are TGCGGGGCTAGAGAAGAAGGCTACGAGCAGTACTTC. This chain links TRBV20-1 with TRBJ2-7; the D gene is possibly TRBD1 (5 bases). The CDR3 runs 12 residues. CDR1 is DFQATT, CDR2 SNEGSKA, per germline (reference sequence).

To note about this clonotype: The germline gene is not matched at one end of the junction; a read error may be the cause. The chain joins TRBV6-2 or TRBV6-3 to TRBJ1-1; D unclear. Germline V CDR1 and CDR2: MNHEY, SVGEGT. This CDR3 has 13 residues. CDR3 bases: TGTGCTAGCAGTTACACCCGGGTGGACTGGACTTTCTTT. It yields the protein CASSYTRVDWTFF.

This clonotype is judged large. This chain uses TRBV11-2 with TRBJ2-1, with D perhaps assigned TRBD1 or TRBD2 (5 bases each). Per the germline V gene, CDR1 is SGHAT and CDR2 is FQNNGV. The V gene lost 1 base and the J gene lost 10 bases, with 20 bases spanning the gap. The CDR3 runs to 16 residues. The CDR3 DNA follows: TGTGCCAGCAGCTTAGTTGGGGGTCTCCTCTTTAACGAGCAGTTCTTC. As protein: CASSLVGGLLFNEQFF. Complete variable domain (other parts from reference TRBV11-2 and TRBJ2-1): EAGVAQSPRYKIIEKRQSVAFWCNPISGHATLYWYQQILGQGPKLLIQFQNNGVVDDSQLPKDRFSAERLKGVDSTLKIQPAKLEDSAVYLCASSLVGGLLFNEQFFGPGTRLTVL.

This clonotype was counted at least ten times. A much larger clone lies one base from this, so it may be a read error. The chain combines TRBV20-1 with TRBJ2-6, with a weak D call TRBD1 (5 bases). This CDR3 has 14 amino acids. Germline V gives CDR1 DFQATT, CDR2 SNEGSKA (reference sequence). The CDR3 DNA reads as TGCAGTGCTAGAGATACGGGTGGGGCCAGCGTCCTGACTTTC. Translation gives CSARDTGGASVLTF.

This clonotype was seen repeatedly, ten times or more. One end of the junction varies from germline; a read error may be responsible. J is TRBJ1-4 and V is TRBV20-1, with D uncertain. Germline CDR1 DFQATT, CDR2 SNEGSKA (reference sequence). The CDR3 has 15 residues. The CDR3 bases are TGCAGTGCTAGAGATCGTGGCTTTTCTAGGGAAAAACTGTTCTTT. Residues: CSARDRGFSREKLFF.

This clonotype is deemed medium-sized. The rearrangement joins TRBV20-1 to TRBJ2-7; 9 bases match TRBD1. This CDR3 is 15 amino acids long. V gave up 3 bases and J gave up 7 bases; unmatched junction bases: 13. Per the germline V gene, CDR1 is DFQATT and CDR2 is SNEGSKA (reference sequence). CDR3 protein: CSARDEGQGIGEQYF. The CDR3 region has the DNA TGCAGTGCTAGGGACGAGGGACAGGGAATTGGGGAGCAGTACTTC.

Turning to this clonotype: At one end, the junction sequence differs from germline, possibly due to a read error. The genes are TRBV5-4 and TRBJ1-4; D not resolved. The CDR3 spans 15 residues. The germline V gene encodes CDR1 SGHNT and CDR2 YYREEE (reference sequence). The CDR3 nucleotides are TGTGCCAGCAGCACCTCCCCGCGGGTAAATGGAAAACTGTTTTTT. This gives the protein CASSTSPRVNGKLFF.

This clonotype was found many times. The chain couples TRBV5-5 to TRBJ2-3; no firm D call. This CDR3 has 14 amino acids. Germline V lookup: CDR1 SGHKS, CDR2 YYEKEE (reference sequence). V was pared by 0 bases and J by 1 base, with 6 bases between. The CDR3 spells CASSLAVGTDTQYF. In DNA, the CDR3 is TGTGCCAGCAGCTTGGCGGTTGGCACAGATACGCAGTATTTT.

On this clonotype itself: Because it lacks the conserved phenylalanine or tryptophan at the end, this CDR3 is likely a read error. The chain couples TRBV7-9 to TRBJ2-2, with a possible D match to TRBD2 (6 bases). In germline, CDR1 is SEHNR, CDR2 FQNEAQ (reference sequence). CDR3 length: 16 amino acids. Between the trimmed V and J ends, which lost 6 bases and 0 bases, there was a span of 14 bases. The chain's CDR3 is CASREHGGPNTGELFP. The CDR3, as DNA: TGTGCCAGCAGGGAACACGGGGGTCCGAACACCGGGGAGCTGTTTCCT.

By proportion, this clonotype is medium-sized. A much more abundant neighbour one base away suggests this may be a read error. The J gene is TRBJ1-2, the V gene TRBV4-1; TRBD1 agrees at 8 bases. This CDR3 comprises 14 residues. Germline loops: CDR1 MGHRA, CDR2 YSYEKL. CDR3 bases: TGCGCCGGCAGCCAAAGGACAGGGTACGATGGCTACACCTTC. This sequence encodes CAGSQRTGYDGYTF.

V usage is TRBV20-1 and J usage is TRBJ2-3; 9 positions agree with TRBD2. CDR1 and CDR2 (germline): DFQATT, SNEGSKA (reference sequence). The CDR3 totals 15 residues. With V trimmed by 3 bases and J by 2 bases, 6 bases remained unmatched. In DNA form, the CDR3 reads TGCAGTGCTAGTACCCTAGCGGGATACACAGATACGCAGTATTTT. This translates into CSASTLAGYTDTQYF.

The chain joins TRBV7-8 to TRBJ2-1, with D tentatively TRBD2 (6 bases). Germline-derived CDR1 and CDR2 are SGHVS and FQNEAQ. V lost 5 bases, J lost 3 bases, and 14 bases lay in between. This CDR3 spans 15 amino acids. The CDR3 DNA follows: TGTGCCAGCAGCCAAAAGCTCGGGGGCTACAATGAGCAGTTCTTC. Amino acid sequence: CASSQKLGGYNEQFF.

In regard to this clonotype: Since a much larger clone is just one base distant, this may be a read error. V usage is TRBV6-5 and J usage is TRBJ2-1, with TRBD2 matching 8 bases. The CDR3 consists of 15 residues. The germline gives CDR1 MNHEY, CDR2 SVGAGI. V was clipped by 11 bases and J by 6 bases; unmatched bases: 15. The DNA of the CDR3 is TGTGCCGGCAATTTGATGACGGGAGGGTTCAATGAGCAGTTCTTC. Amino acid sequence: CAGNLMTGGFNEQFF.

Details on this clonotype: The junction does not match germline at one end; this may be a read error. The chain joins TRBV11-2 to TRBJ2-7, with D possibly TRBD2 on 6 matching bases. Germline lookup yields CDR1 SGHAT and CDR2 FQNNGV. This CDR3 has 13 amino acids. The CDR3 DNA follows: TGTGCCAGCGGCTTTCGGGAGACCTACGAGCAGTACTTC. It encodes CASGFRETYEQYF.

Note on this clonotype: Germline is not matched at one junction end, which may reflect a read error. The chain joins TRBV6-6 to TRBJ2-2, with TRBD2 matching over 8 bases. CDR3 size: 15 residues. Germline V gene sequence: CDR1 MNHNY, CDR2 SVGAGI (reference sequence). CDR3 sequence: CASSFGGGYYRGAVF. CDR3 coding DNA: TGTGCCAGCAGTTTCGGGGGGGGGTATTACCGGGGAGCTGTTTTT.

This clonotype is deemed medium-sized (0.01 to 0.1%). The chain uses TRBV6-6 and TRBJ1-5, with a tentative D call TRBD1 (5 bases). Trimming removed 6 bases at V and 9 bases at J, with 12 bases between. Germline V CDR1 and CDR2: MNHNY, SVGAGI (reference sequence). The CDR3 runs 12 residues. The CDR3 is CASSQGRGPQHF. As DNA, the CDR3 is TGTGCCAGCAGCCAGGGTCGGGGGCCCCAGCATTTT.

This clonotype is categorized as medium-sized (0.01 to 0.1%). The chain combines TRBV20-1 with TRBJ1-4, with D maybe TRBD1 (6 bases). V was cut by 0 bases and J by 0 bases, with 14 bases left in between. The germline V gene encodes CDR1 DFQATT and CDR2 SNEGSKA (reference sequence). The CDR3 sequence is 17 residues long. DNA of the CDR3: TGCAGTGCTAGAGATAGGGCAGGGGTCTCAACTAATGAAAAACTGTTTTTT. This codes for CSARDRAGVSTNEKLFF.

This clonotype has just one count. This chain joins TRBV11-2 and TRBJ2-1, with 7 bases lining up with TRBD2. The CDR3 is made up of 14 amino acids. V was clipped by 5 bases and J by 6 bases; unmatched bases: 7. Per the germline V gene, CDR1 is SGHAT and CDR2 is FQNNGV. CDR3 residues: CASSRGGETNEQFF. For the CDR3, the DNA is TGTGCCAGCAGCCGTGGGGGGGAGACCAATGAGCAGTTCTTC.

The chain has TRBV11-2 and TRBJ2-7; the D gene is possibly TRBD2 (6 bases). The germline V gene encodes CDR1 SGHAT and CDR2 FQNNGV. V lost 2 bases and J lost 2, with 22 bases in between. The CDR3 totals 18 residues. CDR3 sequence: CASSLPPRDSRATYEQYF. Here the CDR3 DNA reads TGTGCCAGCAGCTTACCCCCCCGGGACTCAAGAGCCACCTACGAGCAGTACTTC.

This clonotype was counted only a few times. The chain combines TRBV7-3 with TRBJ2-2; D possibly corresponds to TRBD1 (5 bases). Looked up from germline, CDR1 is SGHTA and CDR2 is FQGTGA. V dropped 1 base and J dropped 3 bases, with 12 bases sitting between them. The CDR3 is 16 amino acids. The CDR3 coding sequence is TGTGCCAGCAGCTTAAACCCTGGCAGGGACACCGGGGAGCTGTTTTTT. Its protein is CASSLNPGRDTGELFF. Based on the CDR3 plus reference TRBV7-3 and TRBJ2-2, the full variable domain is GAGVSQTPSNKVTEKGKYVELRCDPISGHTALYWYRQSLGQGPEFLIYFQGTGAADDSGLPNDRFFAVRPEGSVSTLKIQRTERGDSAVYLCASSLNPGRDTGELFFGEGSRLTVL.

By sample share, this clonotype is medium-sized (0.01 to 0.1%). The genes are TRBV20-1 and TRBJ2-1; 8 bases fit TRBD2. The CDR3 is 14 amino acids. Germline values: CDR1 DFQATT, CDR2 SNEGSKA (reference sequence). The V gene end was trimmed by 6 bases and the J gene end by 5 bases; junction bases not matched to a gene: 9. The DNA of the CDR3 is TGCAGTGCCCCGCCCGGGACTAGAAACAATGAGCAGTTCTTC. Protein: CSAPPGTRNNEQFF.

The table lists this clonotype with a few counts. No conserved phenylalanine or tryptophan ends this CDR3, so it is likely a read error. Because the CDR3's place on the DNA is in doubt, the DNA is left out and the CDR3 is given as listed by TCRdb. The V gene is TRBV20-1, the J gene TRBJ2-2; the table assigns TRBD1, which was not confirmed against the DNA. In germline, CDR1 is DFQATT, CDR2 SNEGSKA (reference sequence). Both ends counted, the CDR3 spans 12 residues. The CDR3 here is CSARDQGRRLLS.

The genes are TRBV7-8 and TRBJ2-7, with a tentative D call TRBD1 (6 bases). Per germline, CDR1 SGHVS and CDR2 FQNEAQ. V lost 8 bases and J 3 bases, leaving 11 bases between the germline ends. The CDR3 is 12 residues long. CDR3 DNA: TGTGCCAGCGGCAACAGGGTCTACGAGCAGTACTTC. As protein: CASGNRVYEQYF.

CDR3 bases: TGTGCCAGCGGCTCCTTCGTGGGGGCGCAAAATGAGACCCAGTACTTC. It translates to CASGSFVGAQNETQYF. The V call is TRBV13, the J call TRBJ2-5; possibly TRBD1 for D (6 bases). CDR3 size: 16 residues. The V end lost 8 bases, the J end lost 5 bases, and 24 bases lay between the germline ends. CDR1 is PRHDT, CDR2 FYEKMQ, per germline (reference sequence).

In its sample, this clonotype was seen once. An end of the junction does not agree with germline; a read error may underlie this. The J gene is TRBJ1-5, the V gene TRBV20-1; the D gene is possibly TRBD1 (5 bases). The CDR3 runs 16 residues. The germline V gene has CDR1 DFQATT and CDR2 SNEGSKA (reference sequence). CDR3 region: CTARGWDSKSNQPQHF. In DNA, the CDR3 is TGCACTGCTAGAGGTTGGGACTCCAAAAGCAATCAGCCCCAGCATTTT.

This clonotype appeared many times. A much larger clone differs by one base, so this may be a read error. The genes are TRBV12-3 or TRBV12-4 and TRBJ2-5; tentatively, D is TRBD1 (6 bases). The CDR3 spans 14 residues. V was pared by 8 bases and J by 1 base, with 14 bases between. The CDR3 nucleotides are TGTGCCAGCGGACAAACAGGGTTCCAAGAGACCCAGTACTTC. This encodes CASGQTGFQETQYF.

Concerning this clonotype: Germline is not matched at one junction end, which may reflect a read error. The rearrangement links TRBV30 to TRBJ2-1; 10 positions match TRBD2. The CDR3 contains 14 residues. From germline, CDR1 is GTSNPN and CDR2 SVGIG (reference sequence). The CDR3: CAWETSGPGNEQSF. Written as DNA, the CDR3 is TGTGCCTGGGAGACTAGCGGGCCTGGGAATGAGCAGTCCTTC.